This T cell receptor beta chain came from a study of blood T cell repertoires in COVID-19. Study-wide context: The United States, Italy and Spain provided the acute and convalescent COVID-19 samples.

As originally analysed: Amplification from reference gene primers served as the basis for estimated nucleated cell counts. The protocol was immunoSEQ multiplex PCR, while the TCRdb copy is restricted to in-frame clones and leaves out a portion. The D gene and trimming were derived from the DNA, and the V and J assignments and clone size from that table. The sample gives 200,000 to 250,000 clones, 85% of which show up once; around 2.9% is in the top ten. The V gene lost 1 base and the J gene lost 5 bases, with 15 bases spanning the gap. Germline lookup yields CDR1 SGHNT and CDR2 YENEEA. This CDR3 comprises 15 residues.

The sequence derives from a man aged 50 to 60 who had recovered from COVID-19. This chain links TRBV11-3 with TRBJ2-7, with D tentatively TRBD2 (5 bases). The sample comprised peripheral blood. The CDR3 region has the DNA TGTGCCAGCAGCTTAGGCCGGGAATATCCCCACGAGCAGTACTTC. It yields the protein CASSLGREYPHEQYF. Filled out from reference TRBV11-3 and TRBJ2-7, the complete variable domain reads EAGVVQSPRYKIIEKKQPVAFWCNPISGHNTLYWYLQNLGQGPELLIRYENEEAVDDSQLPKDRFSAERLKGVDSTLKIQPAELGDSAVYLCASSLGREYPHEQYFGPGTRLTVT.